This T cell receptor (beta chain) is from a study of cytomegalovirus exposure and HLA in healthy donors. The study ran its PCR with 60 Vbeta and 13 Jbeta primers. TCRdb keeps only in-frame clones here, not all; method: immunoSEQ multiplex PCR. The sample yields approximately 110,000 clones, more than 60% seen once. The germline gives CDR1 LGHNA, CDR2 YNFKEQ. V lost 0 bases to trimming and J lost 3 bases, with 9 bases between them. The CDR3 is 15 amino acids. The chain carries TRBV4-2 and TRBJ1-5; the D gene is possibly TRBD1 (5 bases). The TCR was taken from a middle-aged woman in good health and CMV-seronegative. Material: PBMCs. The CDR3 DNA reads TGTGCCAGCAGCCAAGATAGGGGACTCAATCAGCCCCAGCATTTT. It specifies CASSQDRGLNQPQHF.